This passage covers 5 T cell receptor beta chains from one sample sequenced in a study of tissue T cells after allogeneic stem cell transplantation. Stated time point: mouse harvest day 14 after allogeneic transplant. Mouse grafts combined 10^7 T-cell-depleted bone marrow cells with 10^6 splenic CD5+ T cells. The protocol was immunoSEQ multiplex PCR, while the TCRdb copy is restricted to in-frame clones and leaves out a portion. The sample has a few thousand clones; around half are singletons. Material for sequencing was gut tissue. The receptors derive from a female BALB/c mouse given C57BL/6 T cells with graft-versus-host disease after an allogeneic hematopoietic cell transplant.

This clone occurred a few times. Mouse germline and gene names are used. Read coverage stops 1 residue before the CDR3 terminus; the germline J gene supplies the remainder. The chain uses TRBV12-2 and TRBJ1-1, with 9 bases lining up with TRBD1. V lost 2 bases to trimming and J lost 6 bases; unmatched junction nucleotides: 6. This CDR3 contains 14 residues. Germline lookup yields CDR1 SGHLS and CDR2 HYDKME. CDR3 sequence reads: CASSPGTGRAEVFF. The CDR3 DNA, read in part, is TGTGCCAGCTCTCCCGGGACAGGGAGGGCAGAAGTCTTC.

Only a few counts were recorded for this clone. Genes here carry mouse names. Sequencing ends 1 residue short of the CDR3 end; the germline J gene provides the rest. The chain joins TRBV3 to TRBJ2-2; no clear D. Germline V CDR1 and CDR2: SNHLY, FYNGKV (reference sequence). V was pared by 2 bases and J by 1 base, with 8 bases between. The CDR3 extends over 15 amino acids. CDR3 sequence reads: CASSLTSKNTGQLYF. The sequenced part of the CDR3 DNA is TGTGCCAGCAGCTTAACTTCAAAAAACACCGGGCAGCTCTAC. Full variable domain (remainder filled in from reference TRBV3 and TRBJ2-2): GPKVLQIPSHQIIDMGQMVTLNCDPVSNHLYFYWYKQILGQQMEFLVNFYNGKVMEKSKLFKDQFSVERPDGSYFTLKIQPTALEDSAVYFCASSLTSKNTGQLYFGEGSKLTVL.

In the case of this clone: The germline and genes are mouse ones. The read terminates 1 residue ahead of where the CDR3 ends, so the germline J gene completes it. The J gene is TRBJ2-7, the V gene TRBV13-2, with TRBD1 identical over 10 bases. V shed 7 bases and J 6 bases; nucleotides not matched to a gene: 4. The CDR3 contains 12 residues. Looked up from germline, CDR1 is NNHNN and CDR2 is SYGAGS (reference sequence). CDR3 amino acids: CASSGTGVEQYF. The covered CDR3 bases are TGTGCCAGCAGTGGGACAGGGGTTGAACAGTAC.

To note about this clone: Gene names and germline match the mouse. Read coverage stops 1 residue before the CDR3 terminus; the germline J gene supplies the remainder. The rearrangement links TRBV26 to TRBJ2-4, with unresolved D. Germline CDR1 reads KGHPV; CDR2 reads FQNQEV (reference sequence). This CDR3 contains 15 residues. The germline V and J ends were trimmed by 4 bases and 0 bases, with 11 bases remaining between them. The covered CDR3 bases are TGTGCCAGCAGTCAATCACAGATTAGTCAAAACACCTTGTAC. The encoded protein is CASSQSQISQNTLY. The entire CDR3 sequence reads CASSQSQISQNTLYF.

With respect to this clone: The gene names here belong to mouse. The CDR3 extends 1 residue past the end of the read, so its final part is completed from the germline J gene. This chain joins TRBV29 and TRBJ1-1, with 7 bases matching TRBD1. The CDR3 loop spans 12 amino acids. Germline CDR1 and CDR2: MSHET and SYDVDS. V lost 8 bases, J lost 5 bases, and 5 bases stayed unmatched. The CDR3 is CASQPQGTEVFF. The CDR3 bases that were read are TGTGCTAGCCAACCACAGGGGACAGAAGTCTTC.